Sequencing of this T cell receptor beta chain was carried out in a study of T cell responses to AZD1222 COVID-19 vaccine. In the case of this clone: What it binds is unknown.

Whole-study findings and limits: Most donors were white British and more were female, and clonal diversity was possibly underestimated. Regions 160-218 and 743-854 held dominance among vaccine-associated CD4 TCRs, which spanned spike. Repertoire sampling occurred only after the peak T cell response.

The data were produced by immunoSEQ multiplex PCR, yet TCRdb's version contains in-frame clones alone and is incomplete. The sample consists of over 150,000 clones, roughly 90% of them appearing once. It was second doses at about 4 or about 12 weeks that were pooled. The V and J ends lost 4 bases and 0 bases respectively, with 15 bases between them. The CDR3 is made up of 16 amino acids. Germline V CDR1 and CDR2: SGHVS, FQNEAQ. Specimen: peripheral blood, collected 28 days after the second AZD1222 dose. V gene TRBV7-8 combines with J gene TRBJ1-1, with unresolved D. The TCR originated in an adult who received the AZD1222 COVID-19 vaccine. The CDR3 sequence is CASSSVRVLMNTEAFF. Written as DNA, the CDR3 is TGTGCCAGCAGCTCGGTCAGAGTTCTTATGAACACTGAAGCTTTCTTT. Supplemented by reference TRBV7-8 and TRBJ1-1, the full variable domain reads GAGVSQSPRYKVAKRGQDVALRCDPISGHVSLFWYQQALGQGPEFLTYFQNEAQLDKSGLPSDRFFAERPEGSVSTLKIQRTQQEDSAVYLCASSSVRVLMNTEAFFGQGTRLTVV.